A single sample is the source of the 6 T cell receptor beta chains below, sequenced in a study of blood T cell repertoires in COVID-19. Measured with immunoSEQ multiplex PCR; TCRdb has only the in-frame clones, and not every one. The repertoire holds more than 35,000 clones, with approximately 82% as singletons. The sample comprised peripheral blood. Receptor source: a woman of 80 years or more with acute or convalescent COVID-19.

The CDR3 nucleotides read TGTGCCAGCAGCTTCGGGACAGGGAACACTGAAGCTTTCTTT. It codes for CASSFGTGNTEAFF. The V gene is TRBV5-5, the J gene TRBJ1-1; 8 bases agree with TRBD1. From germline, CDR1 is SGHKS and CDR2 YYEKEE (reference sequence). Trimming at V came to 2 bases and at J to 1 base, leaving 1 base not matched to a gene. The CDR3 sequence is 14 residues long.

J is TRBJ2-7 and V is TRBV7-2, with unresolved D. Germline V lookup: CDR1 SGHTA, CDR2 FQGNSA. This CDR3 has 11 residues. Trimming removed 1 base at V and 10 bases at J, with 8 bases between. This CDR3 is CASSLGGRQYF. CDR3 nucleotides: TGTGCCAGCAGCTTAGGCGGCAGACAGTACTTC. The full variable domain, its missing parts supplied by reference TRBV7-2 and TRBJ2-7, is GAGVSQSPSNKVTEKGKDVELRCDPISGHTALYWYRQSLGQGLEFLIYFQGNSAPDKSGLPSDRFSAERTGGSVSTLTIQRTQQEDSAVYLCASSLGGRQYFGPGTRLTVT.

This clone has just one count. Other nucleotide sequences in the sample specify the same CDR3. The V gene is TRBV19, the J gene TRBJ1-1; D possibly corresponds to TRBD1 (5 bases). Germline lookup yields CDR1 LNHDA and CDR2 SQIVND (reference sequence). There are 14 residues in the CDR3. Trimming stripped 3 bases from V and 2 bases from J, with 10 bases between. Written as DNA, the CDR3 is TGTGCCAGTAGTATCGGGGGGAGAAACACTGAAGCTTTCTTT. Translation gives CASSIGGRNTEAFF.

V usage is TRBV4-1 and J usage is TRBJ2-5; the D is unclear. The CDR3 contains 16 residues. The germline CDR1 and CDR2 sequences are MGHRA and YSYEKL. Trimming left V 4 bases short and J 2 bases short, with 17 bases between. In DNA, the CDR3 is TGCGCCAGCAGCCGAAATAGTAACGGAGAACAAGAGACCCAGTACTTC. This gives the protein CASSRNSNGEQETQYF.

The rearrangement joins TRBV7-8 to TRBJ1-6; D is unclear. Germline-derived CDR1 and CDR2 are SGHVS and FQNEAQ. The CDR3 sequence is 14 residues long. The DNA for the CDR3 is TGTGCAACCAGTTCAACCGCGGCTGGCTCCCCCCTCCACTTT. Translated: CATSSTAAGSPLHF.

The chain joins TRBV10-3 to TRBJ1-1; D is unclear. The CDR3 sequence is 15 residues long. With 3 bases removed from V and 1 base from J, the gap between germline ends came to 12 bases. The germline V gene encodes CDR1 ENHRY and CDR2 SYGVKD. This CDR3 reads CAISDGRTGNTEAFF. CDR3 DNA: TGTGCCATCAGTGATGGGAGGACGGGGAACACTGAAGCTTTCTTT.